Only a few counts were recorded for the clone carrying this T cell receptor beta chain. Its antigen is unidentified. The protocol attached unique molecular identifiers to individual cDNA molecules. TCRdb re-analysed the 5' RACE reads in MiXCR, keeping a single row per CDR3 protein. In the table there are 65,000 to 90,000 distinct CDR3 sequences, around 12% of which are singletons. The data belong to a study of early T cells in non-severe SARS-CoV-2 infection. Overall study findings and caveats: The study's VDJdb matching favored anti-spike CD8 responses and missed private and CD4 specificities.

Trimming at V came to 5 bases and at J to 2 bases, leaving 11 bases not matched to a gene. The CDR3 runs to 18 residues. Germline V gene sequence: CDR1 SEHNR, CDR2 FQNEAQ (reference sequence). The receptor comes from an adult who was a healthcare worker with PCR-confirmed SARS-CoV-2 infection or an uninfected control (not recorded which). The gene calls are TRBV7-9 and TRBJ2-6; 8 bases fit TRBD2. The sample consisted of whole blood. CDR3 nucleotide sequence: TGTGCCAGCAGCCCCGGTTCGGGAGGGCCTCCTGGGGCCAACGTCCTGACTTTC. It yields the protein CASSPGSGGPPGANVLTF. Combining the CDR3 with reference TRBV7-9 and TRBJ2-6 gives the whole variable domain DTGVSQNPRHKITKRGQNVTFRCDPISEHNRLYWYRQTLGQGPEFLTYFQNEAQLEKSRLLSDRFSAERPKGSFSTLEIQRTEQGDSAMYLCASSPGSGGPPGANVLTFGAGSRLTVL.